The 23 T cell receptor beta chains presented below share a single source sample, sequenced in a study of blood T cell repertoires in COVID-19. Profiled with immunoSEQ multiplex PCR; TCRdb holds only in-frame clones, not every one. The sample has fewer than 60,000 clones, roughly 90% seen once; the top ten hold about 3.9%. The specimen sequenced was peripheral blood. Source of these receptors: a human donor in a cohort sampled during active COVID-19.

A single count supports this clone. The V call is TRBV24-1, the J call TRBJ2-7; D unclear. CDR1 is KGHDR and CDR2 is SFDVKD in the germline V gene. The CDR3 has 14 residues. Trimming took off 9 bases at V and 0 bases at J, with 14 bases between the two ends. Written as DNA, the CDR3 is TGTGCCACCTACCCCGCGGAGCCCTCCTACGAGCAGTACGTC. The encoded protein is CATYPAEPSYEQYV.

V is TRBV6-5 and J is TRBJ1-2; 7 bases match TRBD1. The CDR3 contains 15 residues. Germline CDR1 reads MNHEY; CDR2 reads SVGAGI. V shed 2 bases, J shed 4 bases, and the junction held 7 bases outside the gene matches. The CDR3 reads CASSYDPGTVYGYTF. The DNA for the CDR3 is TGTGCCAGCAGTTACGATCCCGGGACAGTCTATGGCTACACCTTC.

This rearrangement joins TRBV28 to TRBJ1-6; D gene ambiguous. CDR3 length equals 16 residues. V lost 3 bases and J 6 bases, leaving 15 bases between the germline ends. The germline V gene has CDR1 MDHEN and CDR2 SYDVKM. CDR3 loop: CASSFARSQANSPLHF. The CDR3 region has the DNA TGTGCCAGCAGTTTTGCTCGATCCCAAGCTAATTCACCCCTCCACTTT.

This chain connects TRBV7-9 to TRBJ1-1; D not certain. With 2 bases removed from V and 2 bases from J, the gap between germline ends came to 6 bases. CDR3 length: 13 amino acids. CDR1 is SEHNR and CDR2 is FQNEAQ in the germline V gene (reference sequence). The CDR3 spells CASSLQDNTEAFF. The DNA for the CDR3 is TGTGCCAGCAGCTTACAGGATAACACTGAAGCTTTCTTT.

The chain joins TRBV3-1 (or the pseudogene TRBV3-2) to TRBJ2-3; 7 bases are shared with TRBD2. V trimming: 1 base; J trimming: 7 bases; junction bases outside the gene matches: 8. Germline V CDR1 and CDR2: LGHDT, YNNKEL (reference sequence). This CDR3 spans 15 amino acids. The CDR3: CASSQAAGALNTQYF. CDR3 coding DNA: TGTGCCAGCAGCCAAGCCGCGGGAGCTCTAAATACGCAGTATTTT.

The chain joins TRBV24-1 to TRBJ2-6; 9 bases match TRBD1. The CDR3 covers 18 residues. Looked up from germline, CDR1 is KGHDR and CDR2 is SFDVKD. Trimming cost V 10 bases and J 0 bases; bases outside gene matches: 12. The CDR3 loop reads CATSPGGQGPSGANVLTF. The DNA of the CDR3 is TGTGCCACGTCGCCAGGGGGACAGGGCCCCTCTGGGGCCAACGTCCTGACTTTC.

In its sample, this clone was seen once. The rearrangement joins TRBV28 to TRBJ2-7; 7 nucleotides align to TRBD1. Germline CDR1 and CDR2: MDHEN and SYDVKM. V shed 2 bases, J shed 6 bases, and the junction held 10 bases outside the gene matches. The CDR3 runs 15 residues. The CDR3 region is CASSLRGRGNGEQYF. CDR3 DNA sequence: TGTGCCAGCAGTTTACGGGGCAGGGGGAATGGCGAGCAGTACTTC.

The gene calls are TRBV9 and TRBJ2-3; 15 bases agree with TRBD2. Losses at the gene ends were 5 bases for V and 2 bases for J; bases not matched to a gene: 12. There are 19 residues in the CDR3. The V gene's germline CDR1 is SGDLS and CDR2 YYNGEE. In DNA form, the CDR3 reads TGTGCCAGCAGTCCAGGACTAGCGGGAGGGCCCGTCTTCACAGATACGCAGTATTTT. Translation: CASSPGLAGGPVFTDTQYF.

This chain uses TRBV5-1 with TRBJ1-2; D gene uncertain. CDR3 length: 13 amino acids. V was cut by 0 bases and J by 4 bases, with 7 bases left in between. The germline V gene has CDR1 SGHRS and CDR2 YFSETQ. CDR3: CASSLVAGYGYTF. The CDR3 region has the DNA TGCGCCAGCAGCTTGGTAGCCGGCTATGGCTACACCTTC.

This chain links TRBV4-2 with TRBJ2-5; no definite D call. The CDR3 runs 12 residues. Germline CDR1 LGHNA, CDR2 YNFKEQ. V lost 3 bases to trimming and J lost 2 bases, with 4 bases between them. CDR3 DNA: TGTGCCAGCAGCCACGGGCAAGAGACCCAGTACTTC. This codes for CASSHGQETQYF.

The chain has TRBV6-1 and TRBJ1-1; D unresolved. V was cut by 2 bases and J by 1 base, with 8 bases left in between. The length of the CDR3 is 14 residues. Germline lookup yields CDR1 MNHNS and CDR2 SASEGT. CDR3 region: CASSETYKNTEAFF. The CDR3 DNA is TGTGCCAGCAGTGAAACCTATAAGAACACTGAAGCTTTCTTT.

The gene calls are TRBV6-5 and TRBJ2-1, with 12 bases lining up with TRBD1. V shed 2 bases, J shed 6 bases, and the junction held 2 bases outside the gene matches. The CDR3 is 15 amino acids. Germline-derived CDR1 and CDR2 are MNHEY and SVGAGI. The CDR3 DNA follows: TGTGCCAGCAGTTACGGGACAGGGGGCTCCAATGAGCAGTTCTTC. It is translated as CASSYGTGGSNEQFF.

CDR3 DNA: TGCGCCAGCAGGGGGACACTCTTGAACACTGAAGCTTTCTTT. Translated: CASRGTLLNTEAFF. The chain combines TRBV4-1 with TRBJ1-1; TRBD1 is a possible D gene (6 bases). The germline V gene encodes CDR1 MGHRA and CDR2 YSYEKL. The ends were cut back, 6 bases at V and 0 bases at J, with 11 bases in the middle. The CDR3 extends over 14 amino acids.

This chain connects TRBV6-5 to TRBJ1-1; TRBD1 might be the D (5 bases). CDR1 MNHEY and CDR2 SVGAGI come from the germline V gene. The CDR3 spans 14 residues. The ends were cut back, 3 bases at V and 1 base at J, with 9 bases in the middle. CDR3 sequence: CASSYVGGNTEAFF. CDR3 coding DNA: TGTGCCAGCAGTTATGTGGGGGGGAACACTGAAGCTTTCTTT.

The chain combines TRBV6-5 with TRBJ2-7; 7 bases align to TRBD1. V lost 6 bases and J lost 2; bases outside the gene matches: 4. Germline V gene lookup returns CDR1 MNHEY and CDR2 SVGAGI. There are 13 residues in the CDR3. The CDR3 region is CASSDQGAYEQYF. DNA for the CDR3: TGTGCCAGCAGCGATCAGGGGGCCTACGAGCAGTACTTC.

This rearrangement joins TRBV11-2 to TRBJ2-7; 9 bases match TRBD1. The V gene's germline CDR1 is SGHAT and CDR2 FQNNGV. There are 13 residues in the CDR3. The ends lost 5 bases at V and 5 bases at J; junction bases unmatched: 4. Here the CDR3 reads CASSRRDRDEQYV. The CDR3 coding sequence is TGTGCCAGCAGCCGCCGGGACAGGGACGAGCAGTACGTC.

The chain links TRBV19 to TRBJ1-3; 8 positions match TRBD1. CDR3 length equals 14 residues. Germline V gives CDR1 LNHDA, CDR2 SQIVND (reference sequence). The trim removed 5 bases at V and 2 bases at J, leaving 2 bases unmatched. Written as DNA, the CDR3 is TGTGCCAGTAGTCCACAGGGGGCTGGAAACACCATATATTTT. Translation gives CASSPQGAGNTIYF.

J is TRBJ1-2 and V is TRBV9; 9 bases align to TRBD1. J was trimmed by 8 bases and V by 3 bases; bases with no gene match: 17. Germline CDR1 is SGDLS and CDR2 is YYNGEE. This CDR3 contains 17 residues. CDR3 loop: CASSAAASDRGLWGYTF. In DNA, the CDR3 is TGTGCCAGCAGCGCAGCCGCCTCGGACAGGGGCCTTTGGGGCTACACCTTC. Drawing the rest from reference TRBV9 and TRBJ1-2, the complete variable domain is DSGVTQTPKHLITATGQRVTLRCSPRSGDLSVYWYQQSLDQGLQFLIQYYNGEERAKGNILERFSAQQFPDLHSELNLSSLELGDSALYFCASSAAASDRGLWGYTFGSGTRLTVV.

The chain links TRBV7-8 to TRBJ2-7, with D perhaps matching TRBD1 (5 bases). Looked up from germline, CDR1 is SGHVS and CDR2 is FQNEAQ. The V end lost 5 bases, the J end lost 3 bases, and 11 bases lay between the germline ends. There are 13 residues in the CDR3. CDR3 DNA: TGTGCCAGCAGCCCAAACAGGCTCTACGAGCAGTACGTC. Amino acid sequence: CASSPNRLYEQYV.

The rearrangement joins TRBV6-5 to TRBJ2-7, with D tentatively TRBD2 (6 bases). V was clipped by 7 bases and J by 3 bases, with 16 bases between them. In germline, CDR1 is MNHEY, CDR2 SVGAGI. This CDR3 spans 14 amino acids. CDR3 DNA: TGTGCCAGCAAGATAATAGCGGACTACTACGAGCAGTACGTC. It is translated as CASKIIADYYEQYV.

The gene calls are TRBV10-3 and TRBJ2-5; 10 nucleotides agree with TRBD2. Germline trimming cut 3 bases from V and 5 bases from J; bases unmatched to any gene: 3. Germline loops: CDR1 ENHRY, CDR2 SYGVKD. The CDR3 consists of 14 residues. CDR3 sequence reads: CAISESTSGETQYF. CDR3 DNA sequence: TGTGCCATCAGTGAATCGACTAGCGGGGAGACCCAGTACTTC.

This clone was counted a single time. This sequence joins TRBV2 and TRBJ2-7; D is uncertain. This CDR3 is 12 amino acids long. Between the trimmed V and J ends, which lost 4 bases and 3 bases, there was a span of 7 bases. CDR1 and CDR2 (germline): SNHLY, FYNNEI. The CDR3 DNA reads TGTGCCAGCAGTGCTCAGGACTACGAGCAGTACTTC. Protein sequence: CASSAQDYEQYF.

The rearrangement uses TRBV18 and TRBJ2-3; TRBD2 matches 11 bases. V was clipped by 3 bases and J by 0 bases; unmatched bases: 8. This CDR3 has 18 amino acids. Germline V gene data show CDR1 as KGHSH and CDR2 as LQKENI. In DNA form, the CDR3 reads TGTGCCAGCTCACCCCAAGTGGGACTAGCGGTTAGCACAGATACGCAGTATTTT. It translates to CASSPQVGLAVSTDTQYF. The variable domain in full, with the rest retrieved from reference TRBV18 and TRBJ2-3, is NAGVMQNPRHLVRRRGQEARLRCSPMKGHSHVYWYRQLPEEGLKFMVYLQKENIIDESGMPKERFSAEFPKEGPSILRIQQVVRGDSAAYFCASSPQVGLAVSTDTQYFGPGTRLTVL.